This TCR beta chain emerged from a study of CD8+ T cells in alopecia areata. Study results and limitations: Resident alphabeta T cells of normal skin are also sequenced in scalp samples. Greater clonality was observed in lesional scalp samples, especially alopecia totalis/universalis, versus normal scalp.

Turning to this clone: Its antigen is not identified.

In each case, RNA was isolated and then reverse transcribed into cDNA as the sequencing template. TCRdb's copy holds only in-frame clones and misses some; the assay was immunoSEQ multiplex PCR. Among fewer than 40,000 clones listed, roughly 53% were seen once. PBMCs yielded sorted CD4+ and CD8+ T cells. The CDR3 consists of 15 residues. The V gene lost 0 bases and the J gene lost 2 bases, with 11 bases spanning the gap. Germline CDR1 reads SGDLS; CDR2 reads YYNGEE. The chain recombines TRBV9 with TRBJ1-2, with D maybe TRBD1 (6 bases). The origin of this receptor is a human donor with alopecia areata. Sequenced sample: NKG2D-high CD8+ T cells sorted from blood. The CDR3 spells CASSVEAGANYGYTF. As DNA, the CDR3 is TGTGCCAGCAGCGTAGAGGCAGGGGCGAACTATGGCTACACCTTC.